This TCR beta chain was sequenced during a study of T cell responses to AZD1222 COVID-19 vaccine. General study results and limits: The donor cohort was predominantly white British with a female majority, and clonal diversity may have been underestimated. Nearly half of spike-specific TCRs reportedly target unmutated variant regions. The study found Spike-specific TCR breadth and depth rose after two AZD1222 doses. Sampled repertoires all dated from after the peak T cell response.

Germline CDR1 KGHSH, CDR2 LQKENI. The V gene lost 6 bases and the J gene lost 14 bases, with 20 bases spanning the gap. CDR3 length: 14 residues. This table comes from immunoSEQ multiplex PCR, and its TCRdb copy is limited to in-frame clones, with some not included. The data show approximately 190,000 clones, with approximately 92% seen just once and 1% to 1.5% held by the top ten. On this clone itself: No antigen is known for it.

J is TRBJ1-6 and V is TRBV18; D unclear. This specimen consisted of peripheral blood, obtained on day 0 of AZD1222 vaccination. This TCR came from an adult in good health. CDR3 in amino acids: CASSRSPDAEALHF. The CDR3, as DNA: TGTGCCAGCTCGAGGAGCCCAGACGCCGAGGCCCTCCACTTT.